What follows describes a single T cell receptor (beta chain). Antigen: not known. A much larger clone lies a single base off, so this may be a read error. These data are taken from a study of T cells in Graves' hyperthyroidism and ophthalmopathy. Amplification of TCR beta CDR3 regions was performed using RNA transcripts as template. RT-PCR in the first round (using the HTBI primer set) targeted the TCR CDR3. TCRdb analysed the multiplex PCR reads with MiXCR anew, one entry per CDR3 protein. The sample records just under 750,000 distinct CDR3 sequences, over 35% being singletons. The CDR3 contains 13 residues. Trimming took 2 bases from V and 2 from J, leaving 3 bases between them. Germline lookup yields CDR1 MNHEY and CDR2 SVGAGI. With a duration under 2 months, the hyperthyroidism was newly diagnosed in patients aged 18 to 65. Orbital computed tomography and thyroid ultrasound, together with serum TRAb and thyroxine and clinical symptoms, were used for diagnoses.

Study-level results: The model forecast ophthalmopathy, anticipating it by a median approximately 7 months before onset. Peripheral blood also featured most of the thyroid clonotypes expanded above 0.001.

This sequence originates from a woman aged 35 to 49 with Graves' hyperthyroidism. Material: blood. The rearrangement links TRBV6-5 to TRBJ2-2, with no clear D. CDR3 sequence reads: CASSYTNTGELFF. CDR3 bases: TGTGCCAGCAGTTACACAAACACCGGGGAGCTGTTTTTT.